The clone carrying this TCR beta chain was observed at least ten times. These data originate in a study of human T cells and chemical hapten exposure. Methods used by the authors: Sample TCR totals centred on a median of 95,638, ranging about 20,000 to 700,000. In TCRdb, the RACE reads were re-called with MiXCR into one record per CDR3 protein. The V and J calls follow TCRdb's processing rather than the paper's. This sample yields approximately 370,000 distinct CDR3 sequences, of which roughly 6% are seen a single time; about 8.2% belongs to the top ten. Time point meaning: pre-sensitization, week 0. Treatment indicated: therapeutic diphenylcyclopropenone sensitization with weekly scalp DPC. The study drew its donors from alopecia patients who were 18 to 70 years old and suitable for DPC. Specimen: whole blood, collected in connection with sensitization to the hapten diphenylcyclopropenone (DPC). The sequence derives from a woman younger than 35 with alopecia areata. Some clones in this sample may be carry-over from other donors' samples.

The CDR3 protein is CASSTGGISGYTF. The CDR3 region has the DNA TGTGCCAGCAGCACAGGGGGGATCTCTGGCTACACCTTC. The genes are TRBV7-2 and TRBJ1-2; 8 bases fit TRBD1. The germline CDR1 and CDR2 sequences are SGHTA and FQGNSA. This CDR3 comprises 13 residues. The V segment lost 5 bases and the J segment 7 bases; nucleotides outside the gene matches: 6.